Listed here are 3 T cell receptor beta chains from one sample, sequenced in a study of vaccination and CD4 T cells after COVID-19. A single record per CDR3 protein comes from TCRdb applying MiXCR to the PCR reads. This sample has approximately 20,000 distinct CDR3 sequences, with roughly 60% found just once. The sequencing here drew on CD4+ T cells from blood, taken before SARS-CoV-2 vaccination. The receptors derive from a human donor who had recovered from COVID-19.

The chain combines TRBV20-1 with TRBJ1-1, with D hard to call. This CDR3 is 11 amino acids long. Trimming shortened V by 7 bases and J by 0 bases, and 6 bases separated the two germline ends. Germline values: CDR1 DFQATT, CDR2 SNEGSKA (reference sequence). The CDR3 region is CSGWLNTEAFF. The CDR3 bases are TGCAGTGGATGGTTGAACACTGAAGCTTTCTTT.

This clonotype was seen a handful of times. This chain uses TRBV6-1 with TRBJ1-5; D is possibly TRBD1 (5 bases). CDR1 is MNHNS, CDR2 SASEGT, per germline. Deletions cut 6 bases from V and 0 bases from J, with 12 bases between. The CDR3 has 15 amino acids. CDR3 residues: CASSRAGHSNQPQHF. CDR3 nucleotides: TGTGCCAGCAGCCGGGCCGGACATAGCAATCAGCCCCAGCATTTT.

The chain carries TRBV10-2 and TRBJ2-5; D unresolved. V was trimmed by 3 bases and J by 2 bases, leaving 13 bases between them. The CDR3 has 15 residues. The germline V gene has CDR1 WSHSY and CDR2 SAAADI. The CDR3 protein is CASSEIDGFQETQYF. CDR3 nucleotides: TGCGCCAGCAGTGAAATCGATGGATTTCAAGAGACCCAGTACTTC.